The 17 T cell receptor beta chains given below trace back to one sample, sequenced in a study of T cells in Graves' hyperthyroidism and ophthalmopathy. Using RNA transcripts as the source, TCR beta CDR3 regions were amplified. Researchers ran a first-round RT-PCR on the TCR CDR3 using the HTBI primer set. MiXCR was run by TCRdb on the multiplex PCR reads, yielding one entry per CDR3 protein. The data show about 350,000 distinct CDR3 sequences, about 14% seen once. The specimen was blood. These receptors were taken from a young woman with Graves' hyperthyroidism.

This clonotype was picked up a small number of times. The CDR3 bases are TGCAGCGTTTACACAATTAGGGATACGCAGTATTTT. Amino acids: CSVYTIRDTQYF. The J gene is TRBJ2-3, the V gene TRBV29-1, with no clear D. V lost 5 bases and J lost 6, with 12 bases in between. There are 12 residues in the CDR3. CDR1 is SQVTM and CDR2 is ANQGSEA in the germline V gene.

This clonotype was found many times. This CDR3 reads CASSKTGLAGYNEQFF. Here the CDR3 DNA reads TGTGCCAGCAGCAAGACGGGACTAGCGGGTTACAATGAGCAGTTCTTC. This chain connects TRBV2 to TRBJ2-1; 12 bases are a match to TRBD2. V lost 6 bases, J lost 4 bases, and 7 bases stayed unmatched. The germline CDR1 and CDR2 sequences are SNHLY and FYNNEI. The CDR3 contains 16 residues. Full variable domain (missing parts from reference TRBV2 and TRBJ2-1): EPEVTQTPSHQVTQMGQEVILRCVPISNHLYFYWYRQILGQKVEFLVSFYNNEISEKSEIFDDQFSVERPDGSNFTLKIRSTKLEDSAMYFCASSKTGLAGYNEQFFGPGTRLTVL.

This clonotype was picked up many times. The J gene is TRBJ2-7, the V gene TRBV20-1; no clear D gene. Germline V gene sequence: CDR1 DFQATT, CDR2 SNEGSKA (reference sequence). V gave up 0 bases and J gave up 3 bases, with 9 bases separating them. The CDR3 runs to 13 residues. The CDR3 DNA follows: TGCAGTGCTAGAGATTTATGGGGCTACGAGCAGTACTTC. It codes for CSARDLWGYEQYF.

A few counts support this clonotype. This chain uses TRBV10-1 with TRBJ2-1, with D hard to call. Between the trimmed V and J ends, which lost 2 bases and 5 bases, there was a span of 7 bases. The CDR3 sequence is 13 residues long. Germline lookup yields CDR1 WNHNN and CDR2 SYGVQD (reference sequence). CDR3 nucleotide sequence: TGCGCCAGCAGTGAGGACTGGGACAATGAGCAGTTCTTC. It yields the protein CASSEDWDNEQFF.

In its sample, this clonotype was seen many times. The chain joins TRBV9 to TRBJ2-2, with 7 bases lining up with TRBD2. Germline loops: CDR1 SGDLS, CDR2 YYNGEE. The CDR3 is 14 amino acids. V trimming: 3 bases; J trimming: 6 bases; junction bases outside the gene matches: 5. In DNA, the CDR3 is TGTGCCAGCAGCGACCGAGCGGGGTCCGGGGAGCTGTTTTTT. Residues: CASSDRAGSGELFF.

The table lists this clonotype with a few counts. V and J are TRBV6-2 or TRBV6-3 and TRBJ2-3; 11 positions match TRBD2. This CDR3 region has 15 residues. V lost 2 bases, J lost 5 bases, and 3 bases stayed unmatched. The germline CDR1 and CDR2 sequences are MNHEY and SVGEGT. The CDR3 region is CASSYVLAGVDTQYF. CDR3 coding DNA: TGTGCCAGCAGTTACGTACTAGCGGGAGTAGATACGCAGTATTTT.

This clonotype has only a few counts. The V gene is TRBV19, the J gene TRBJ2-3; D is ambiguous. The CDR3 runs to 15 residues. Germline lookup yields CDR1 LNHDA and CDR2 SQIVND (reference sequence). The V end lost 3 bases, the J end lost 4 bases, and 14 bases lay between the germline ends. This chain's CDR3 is CASSIGQNYPDTQYF. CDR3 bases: TGTGCCAGTAGTATTGGGCAGAACTACCCAGATACGCAGTATTTT.

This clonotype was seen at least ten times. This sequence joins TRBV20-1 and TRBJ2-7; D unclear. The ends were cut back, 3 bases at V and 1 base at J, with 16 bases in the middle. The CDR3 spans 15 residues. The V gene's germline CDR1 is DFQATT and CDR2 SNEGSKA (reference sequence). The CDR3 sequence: CSARGWQVPSYEQYF. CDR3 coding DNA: TGCAGTGCTAGGGGTTGGCAGGTACCATCCTACGAGCAGTACTTC.

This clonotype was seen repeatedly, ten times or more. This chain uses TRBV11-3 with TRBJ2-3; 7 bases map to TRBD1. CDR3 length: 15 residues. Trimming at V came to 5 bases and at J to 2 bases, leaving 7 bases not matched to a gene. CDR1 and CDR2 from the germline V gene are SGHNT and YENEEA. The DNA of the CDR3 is TGTGCCAGCAGCATAGGGACAGCCCCCACAGATACGCAGTATTTT. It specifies CASSIGTAPTDTQYF.

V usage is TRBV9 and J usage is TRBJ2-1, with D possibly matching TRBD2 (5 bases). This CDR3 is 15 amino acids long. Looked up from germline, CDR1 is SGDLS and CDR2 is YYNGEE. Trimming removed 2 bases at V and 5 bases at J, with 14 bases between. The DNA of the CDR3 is TGTGCCAGCAGCGTCCGGTGGAGCGGAAACAATGAGCAGTTCTTC. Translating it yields CASSVRWSGNNEQFF.

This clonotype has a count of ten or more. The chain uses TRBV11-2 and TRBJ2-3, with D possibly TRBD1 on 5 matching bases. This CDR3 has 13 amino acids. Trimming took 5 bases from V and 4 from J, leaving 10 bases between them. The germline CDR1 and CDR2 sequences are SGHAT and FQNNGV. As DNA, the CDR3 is TGTGCCAGCAGCGCCTACAGGCCAGATACGCAGTATTTT. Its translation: CASSAYRPDTQYF.

CDR3 region: CASSQALAGGDDNEQFF. CDR3 DNA sequence: TGTGCCAGCAGCCAAGCTCTAGCGGGAGGAGACGACAATGAGCAGTTCTTC. The V call is TRBV4-2, the J call TRBJ2-1; 11 bases fit TRBD2. Per the germline V gene, CDR1 is LGHNA and CDR2 is YNFKEQ. The CDR3 is made up of 17 amino acids. J was trimmed by 5 bases and V by 1 base; bases with no gene match: 7.

The CDR3 here is CASSPDFGTSYNEQFF. Here the CDR3 DNA reads TGTGCCAGCTCCCCGGACTTCGGTACCTCCTACAATGAGCAGTTCTTC. The chain has TRBV18 and TRBJ2-1; tentative D call: TRBD2 (5 bases). Trimming stripped 6 bases from V and 0 bases from J, with 15 bases between. This CDR3 comprises 16 residues. Germline-derived CDR1 and CDR2 are KGHSH and LQKENI.

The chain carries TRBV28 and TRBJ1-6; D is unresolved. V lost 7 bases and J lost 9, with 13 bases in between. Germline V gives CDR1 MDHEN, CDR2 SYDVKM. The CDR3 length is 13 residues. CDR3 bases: TGTGCCAGCAATCCCCCCGCGGGTTCACCCCTCCACTTT. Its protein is CASNPPAGSPLHF.

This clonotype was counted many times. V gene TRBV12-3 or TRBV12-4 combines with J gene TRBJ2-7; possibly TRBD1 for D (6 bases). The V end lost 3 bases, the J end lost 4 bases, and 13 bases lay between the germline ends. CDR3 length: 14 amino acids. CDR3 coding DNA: TGTGCCAGCAGTTTGGCCGCAGGGGTGTACGAGCAGTACTTC. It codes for CASSLAAGVYEQYF.

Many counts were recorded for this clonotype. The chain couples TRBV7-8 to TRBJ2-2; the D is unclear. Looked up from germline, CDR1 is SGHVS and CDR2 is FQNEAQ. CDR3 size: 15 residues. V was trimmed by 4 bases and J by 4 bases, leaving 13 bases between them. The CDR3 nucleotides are TGTGCCAGCAGCTCCGAATACGACGGCACCGGGGAGCTGTTTTTT. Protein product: CASSSEYDGTGELFF.

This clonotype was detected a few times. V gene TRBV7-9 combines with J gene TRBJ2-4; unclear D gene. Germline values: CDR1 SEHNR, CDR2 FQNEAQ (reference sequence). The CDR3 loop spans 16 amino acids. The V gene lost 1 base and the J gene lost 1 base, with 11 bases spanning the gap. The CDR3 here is CASSLVGPGAKNIQYF. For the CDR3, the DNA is TGTGCCAGCAGCTTAGTCGGTCCCGGGGCCAAAAACATTCAGTACTTC.